Reported below is one TCR beta chain. The source of the sample is a study of T cells in localized non-small cell lung cancer. The ends were cut back, 7 bases at V and 7 bases at J, with 14 bases in the middle. The CDR3 length is 12 residues. CDR1 and CDR2 from the germline V gene are SGDLS and YYNGEE. Using immunoSEQ multiplex PCR, the repertoire was profiled, and TCRdb retains in-frame clones only, with some absent. The sample gives more than 2,000 clones, 21% of which show up once; 12% is in the top ten. Sequenced material: lung tumor tissue, taken before any cancer treatment. The rearrangement uses TRBV9 and TRBJ1-1, with D possibly TRBD1 on 6 matching bases. The sequence was obtained from a man aged 40 to 75 with stage I lung adenocarcinoma. CDR3 bases: TGTGCCAGCGGACAACAGGGCGGTGAAGCTTTCTTT. It yields the protein CASGQQGGEAFF.